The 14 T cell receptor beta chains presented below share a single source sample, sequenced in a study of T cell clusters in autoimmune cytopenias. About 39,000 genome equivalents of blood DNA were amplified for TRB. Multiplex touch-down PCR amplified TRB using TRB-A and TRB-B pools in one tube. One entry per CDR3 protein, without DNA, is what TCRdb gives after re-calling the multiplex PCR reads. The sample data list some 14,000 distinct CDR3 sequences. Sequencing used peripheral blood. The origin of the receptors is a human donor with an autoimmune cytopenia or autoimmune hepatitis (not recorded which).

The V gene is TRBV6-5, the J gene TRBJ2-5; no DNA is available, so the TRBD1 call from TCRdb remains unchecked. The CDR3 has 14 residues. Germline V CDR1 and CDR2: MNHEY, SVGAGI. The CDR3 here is CASSLPRARETQYF.

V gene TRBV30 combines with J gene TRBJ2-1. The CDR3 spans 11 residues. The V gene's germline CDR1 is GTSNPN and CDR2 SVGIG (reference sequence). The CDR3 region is CAYQMGNEQFF. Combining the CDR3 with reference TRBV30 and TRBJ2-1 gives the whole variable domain SQTIHQWPATLVQPVGSPLSLECTVEGTSNPNLYWYRQAAGRGLQLLFYSVGIGQISSEVPQNLSASRPQDRQFILSSKKLLLSDSGFYLCAYQMGNEQFFGPGTRLTVL.

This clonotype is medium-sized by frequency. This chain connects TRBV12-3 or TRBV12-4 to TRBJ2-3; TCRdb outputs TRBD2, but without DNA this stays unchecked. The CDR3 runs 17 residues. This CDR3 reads CASSLGALPGGTDTQYF.

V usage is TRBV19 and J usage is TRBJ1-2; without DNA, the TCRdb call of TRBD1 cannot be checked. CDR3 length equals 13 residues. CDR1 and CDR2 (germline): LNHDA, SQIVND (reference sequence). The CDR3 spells CASSRRTGEGYTF. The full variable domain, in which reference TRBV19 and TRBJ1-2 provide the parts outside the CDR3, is DGGITQSPKYLFRKEGQNVTLSCEQNLNHDAMYWYRQDPGQGLRLIYYSQIVNDFQKGDIAEGYSVSREKKESFPLTVTSAQKNPTAFYLCASSRRTGEGYTFGSGTRLTVV.

CDR3 in amino acids: CASSLSGRLLSNTEAFF. V and J are TRBV7-9 and TRBJ1-1. Germline lookup yields CDR1 SEHNR and CDR2 FQNEAQ (reference sequence). CDR3 length equals 17 residues.

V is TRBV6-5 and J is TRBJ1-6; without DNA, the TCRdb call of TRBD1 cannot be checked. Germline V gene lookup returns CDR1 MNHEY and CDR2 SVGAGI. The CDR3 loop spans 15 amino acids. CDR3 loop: CASSEAGGYNSPLHF.

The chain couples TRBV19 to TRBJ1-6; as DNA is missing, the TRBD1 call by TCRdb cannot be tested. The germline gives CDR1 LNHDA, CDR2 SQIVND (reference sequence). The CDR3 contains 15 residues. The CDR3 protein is CASTPRTGVYSPLHF.

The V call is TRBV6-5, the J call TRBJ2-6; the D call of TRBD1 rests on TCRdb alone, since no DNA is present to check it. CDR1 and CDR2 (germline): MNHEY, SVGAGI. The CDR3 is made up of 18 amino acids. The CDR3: CASRLSGQGVAGANVLTF.

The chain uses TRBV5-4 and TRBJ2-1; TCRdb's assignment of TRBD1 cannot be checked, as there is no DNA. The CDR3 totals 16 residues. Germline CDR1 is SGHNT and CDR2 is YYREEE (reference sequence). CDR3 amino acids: CASSLAQRGGYNEQFF.

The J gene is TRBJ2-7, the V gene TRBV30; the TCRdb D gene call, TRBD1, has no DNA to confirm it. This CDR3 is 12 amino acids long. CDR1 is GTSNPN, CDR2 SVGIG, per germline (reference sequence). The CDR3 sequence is CAWGDGTYEQYF.

Here the CDR3 reads CASSLDRGRTTEAFF. This chain connects TRBV7-2 to TRBJ1-1; without DNA, the TCRdb call of TRBD1 cannot be checked. The V gene's germline CDR1 is SGHTA and CDR2 FQGNSA. The CDR3 contains 15 residues.

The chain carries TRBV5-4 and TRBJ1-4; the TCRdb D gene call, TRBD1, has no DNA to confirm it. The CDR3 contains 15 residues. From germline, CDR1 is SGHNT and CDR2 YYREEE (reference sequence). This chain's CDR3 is CASSRTGEANEKLFF.

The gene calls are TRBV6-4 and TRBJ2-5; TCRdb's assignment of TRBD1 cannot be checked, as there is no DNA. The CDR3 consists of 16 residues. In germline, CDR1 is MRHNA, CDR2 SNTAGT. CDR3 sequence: CASNALSAQRQETQYF.

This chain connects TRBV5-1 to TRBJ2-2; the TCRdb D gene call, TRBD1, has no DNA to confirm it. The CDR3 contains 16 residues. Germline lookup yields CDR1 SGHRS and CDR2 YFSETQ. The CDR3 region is CASSPLGPARTGELFF.